This T cell receptor beta chain was obtained from a study of graft-versus-host responses after intestinal transplantation. Whole-study context: Induction using anti-thymocyte globulin, followed by tacrolimus and steroids for approximately 3 years, was given to all recipients. Notes on the study in general: Early post-transplant falls in HvG clones accompanied the peak levels of circulating GvH clones.

The length of the CDR3 is 13 residues. V was shortened by 5 bases and J by 3 bases, with 10 bases between the two germline ends. Germline assignment: CDR1 LNHDA and CDR2 SQIVND (reference sequence). Note on this clone: What it binds is unknown.

Only in-frame clones appear in the TCRdb table, and some are missing; sequencing was by immunoSEQ multiplex PCR. The data contain 20,000 to 30,000 clones, approximately 87% of them singletons. This receptor was identified in a human patient who received an intestinal transplant, so some T cells may come from the graft donor. This specimen was PBMCs, taken approximately four weeks after intestinal transplant. The chain is built from TRBV19 and TRBJ1-2; the D gene is possibly TRBD1 (5 bases). The CDR3 coding sequence is TGTGCCAGTAGTCTCGACAGCTACTATGGCTACACCTTC. Translated, it gives CASSLDSYYGYTF.